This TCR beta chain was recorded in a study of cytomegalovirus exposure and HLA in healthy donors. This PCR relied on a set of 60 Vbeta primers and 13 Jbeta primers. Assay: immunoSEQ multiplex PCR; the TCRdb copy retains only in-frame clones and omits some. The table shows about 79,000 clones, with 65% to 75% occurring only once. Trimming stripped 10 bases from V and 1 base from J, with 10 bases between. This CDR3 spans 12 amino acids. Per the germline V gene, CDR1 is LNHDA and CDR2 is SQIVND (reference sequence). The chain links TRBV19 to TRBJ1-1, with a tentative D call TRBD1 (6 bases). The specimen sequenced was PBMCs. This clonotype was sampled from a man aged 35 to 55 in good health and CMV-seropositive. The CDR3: CATTDRNTEAFF. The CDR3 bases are TGTGCCACGACGGACAGGAACACTGAAGCTTTCTTT.